The clone carrying this T cell receptor beta chain is a singleton in its sample. These data originate in a study of blood T cell repertoires in COVID-19. Across the whole study: Collection of acute and convalescent COVID-19 samples took place in the United States, Italy and Spain. The cDNA or gDNA used as material had been derived from T cells, B-cell-depleted T cells, or PBMCs.

The CDR3 has 16 residues. Germline trimming cut 1 base from V and 7 bases from J; bases unmatched to any gene: 9. Germline V CDR1 and CDR2: MGHDK, SYGVNS. In the original workflow: Reference gene primers were amplified, and this amplification served to estimate nucleated cell counts. Some clones are missing from TCRdb's copy, which holds only in-frame ones; the method was immunoSEQ multiplex PCR. Clone size and V and J calls were adopted from that table, with D and trimming inferred from the DNA. Altogether some 14,000 clones are present, 84% being singletons, with the ten largest covering about 30%.

V gene TRBV25-1 combines with J gene TRBJ2-1, with 8 bases that match TRBD2. The sequencing sample was made of peripheral blood. The origin of this receptor is a man in his fifties or sixties with active COVID-19. The CDR3 protein is CASSEWVSGTRNEQFF. The CDR3, as DNA: TGTGCCAGCAGTGAATGGGTTAGCGGGACCCGGAATGAGCAGTTCTTC.